Sequencing of this TCR beta chain was carried out in a study of tumor-infiltrating lymphocytes in oesophageal squamous cell carcinoma. Many counts were recorded for this clonotype. V was pared by 2 bases and J by 9 bases, with 11 bases between. This CDR3 has 13 amino acids. The germline CDR1 and CDR2 sequences are SGHTA and FQGTGA. Each CDR3 protein is one row after TCRdb ran MiXCR on the PCR reads. The data contain about 21,000 distinct CDR3 sequences, under 45% of them singletons. Specimen: esophageal tumor tissue. The chain has TRBV7-3 and TRBJ2-1, with TRBD2 as a possible D gene (6 bases). The receptor was derived from a male donor with esophageal squamous cell carcinoma. Here the CDR3 DNA reads TGTGCCAGCAGCTTAGGGGGGTGGGGTGAGCAGTTCTTC. It encodes CASSLGGWGEQFF.